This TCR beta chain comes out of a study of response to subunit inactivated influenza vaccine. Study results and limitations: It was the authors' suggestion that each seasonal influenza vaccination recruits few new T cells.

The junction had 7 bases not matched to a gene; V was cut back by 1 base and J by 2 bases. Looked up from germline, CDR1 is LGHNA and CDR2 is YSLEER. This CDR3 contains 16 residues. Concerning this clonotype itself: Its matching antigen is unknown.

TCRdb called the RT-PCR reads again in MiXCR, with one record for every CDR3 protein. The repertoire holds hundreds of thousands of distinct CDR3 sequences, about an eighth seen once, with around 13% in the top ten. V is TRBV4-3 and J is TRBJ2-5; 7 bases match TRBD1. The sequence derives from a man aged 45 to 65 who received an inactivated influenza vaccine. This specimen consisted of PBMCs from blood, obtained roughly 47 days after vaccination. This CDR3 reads CASSQGRTGKQETQYF. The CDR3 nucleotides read TGCGCCAGCAGCCAAGGACGGACAGGAAAACAAGAGACCCAGTACTTC.